The 27 T cell receptor beta chains below come from one sample, sequenced in a study of control samples from healthy donors and cancer patients. Here immunoSEQ multiplex PCR was the method, and the copy in TCRdb shows in-frame clones only, minus some. The sample includes under 200,000 clones, 85% to 95% of them seen just once. Material for sequencing was blood. These receptors all come from a middle-aged woman in good health.

The chain joins TRBV7-2 to TRBJ1-2; no reliable D call. The germline V gene encodes CDR1 SGHTA and CDR2 FQGNSA. V was trimmed by 2 bases and J by 2 bases, leaving 6 bases between them. The CDR3 sequence is 13 residues long. The CDR3 nucleotides are TGTGCCAGCAGCTTAACCGCGAACTATGGCTACACCTTC. As protein: CASSLTANYGYTF.

This clone was seen a single time. This sequence joins TRBV20-1 and TRBJ1-1, with D unclear. The CDR3 loop spans 11 amino acids. V lost 4 bases and J lost 4, with 7 bases in between. Germline V CDR1 and CDR2: DFQATT, SNEGSKA (reference sequence). For the CDR3, the DNA is TGCAGTGCTATCCCGGGCACTGAAGCTTTCTTT. This translates into CSAIPGTEAFF.

The chain carries TRBV19 and TRBJ2-3, with 8 bases matching TRBD2. Unmatched junction bases numbered 9, after V lost 5 bases and J lost 5 bases. CDR3 length: 15 residues. Germline lookup yields CDR1 LNHDA and CDR2 SQIVND (reference sequence). The CDR3 sequence: CASSFGGAVGDTQYF. CDR3 DNA sequence: TGTGCCAGTAGTTTCGGGGGGGCGGTAGGAGATACGCAGTATTTT.

This chain uses TRBV7-5 with TRBJ1-5; the table's D call, TRBD1, was not checked against the DNA. TRBV7-5 corresponds to a pseudogene. The CDR3 is made up of 19 amino acids. CDR3 sequence: CARSFPSYIVGRGRRKGHF. DNA for the CDR3: TGTGCCAGAAGCTTCCCCTCGTACATAGTGGGCAGGGGGCGGCGGAAGGGGCATTTT.

This chain links TRBV7-2 with TRBJ2-4; 16 bases are shared with TRBD2. Germline V lookup: CDR1 SGHTA, CDR2 FQGNSA. The junction had 11 bases not matched to a gene; V was cut back by 4 bases and J by 11 bases. The CDR3 extends over 17 amino acids. DNA of the CDR3: TGTGCCAGCAGCTCCGGGACTAGCGGGAGGGCCTCAGCATTTCAGTACTTC. It yields the protein CASSSGTSGRASAFQYF.

The rearrangement links TRBV4-2 to TRBJ2-2, with 8 bases matching TRBD2. V lost 0 bases to trimming and J lost 2 bases; unmatched junction nucleotides: 5. CDR1 is LGHNA and CDR2 is YNFKEQ in the germline V gene. There are 17 residues in the CDR3. The CDR3: CASSQDRVAGNTGELFF. The CDR3 DNA is TGTGCCAGCAGCCAAGATAGGGTAGCGGGAAACACCGGGGAGCTGTTTTTT.

The J gene is TRBJ2-2, the V gene TRBV5-4; D unclear. This CDR3 has 13 residues. CDR1 and CDR2 from the germline V gene are SGHNT and YYREEE (reference sequence). V lost 1 base and J 5 bases, leaving 6 bases between the germline ends. CDR3 coding DNA: TGTGCCAGCAGCTTGCCACATACCGGGGAGCTGTTTTTT. This codes for CASSLPHTGELFF. The whole variable domain, filled in from reference TRBV5-4 and TRBJ2-2, reads ETGVTQSPTHLIKTRGQQVTLRCSSQSGHNTVSWYQQALGQGPQFIFQYYREEENGRGNFPPRFSGLQFPNYSSELNVNALELDDSALYLCASSLPHTGELFFGEGSRLTVL.

This clone was observed a few times. Other DNA variants within this sample encode the same CDR3. The chain uses TRBV9 and TRBJ1-2, with D perhaps matching TRBD1 (5 bases). The CDR3 covers 12 residues. From germline, CDR1 is SGDLS and CDR2 YYNGEE. Trimming took off 4 bases at V and 8 bases at J, with 12 bases between the two ends. The chain's CDR3 is CASSPAKGGYTF. The CDR3, as DNA: TGTGCCAGCAGCCCCGCCAAGGGGGGCTACACCTTC. The full variable domain, in which reference TRBV9 and TRBJ1-2 provide the parts outside the CDR3, is DSGVTQTPKHLITATGQRVTLRCSPRSGDLSVYWYQQSLDQGLQFLIQYYNGEERAKGNILERFSAQQFPDLHSELNLSSLELGDSALYFCASSPAKGGYTFGSGTRLTVV.

This rearrangement joins TRBV12-3 or TRBV12-4 to TRBJ2-7, with a possible D match to TRBD1 (5 bases). The CDR3 has 13 residues. V was trimmed by 5 bases and J by 4 bases, leaving 12 bases between them. CDR3 nucleotide sequence: TGTGCCAGCAGTCTGGGGCGTCAGTACGAGCAGTACTTC. Translating gives CASSLGRQYEQYF.

The genes are TRBV15 and TRBJ2-2; D is undetermined. V gave up 0 bases and J gave up 0 bases, with 8 bases separating them. The V gene's germline CDR1 is LNHNV and CDR2 YYDKDF (reference sequence). The CDR3 loop spans 16 amino acids. Here the CDR3 reads CATSRDLSANTGELFF. The CDR3 bases are TGTGCCACCAGCAGAGATCTGAGCGCGAACACCGGGGAGCTGTTTTTT.

The gene calls are TRBV10-2 and TRBJ2-7; 12 bases map to TRBD1. CDR1 and CDR2 (germline): WSHSY, SAAADI. With V trimmed by 8 bases and J by 4 bases, 6 bases remained unmatched. The CDR3 contains 14 residues. CDR3: CASSWGQGAYEQYF. DNA of the CDR3: TGCGCCAGCTCCTGGGGACAGGGGGCGTACGAGCAGTACTTC.

The V call is TRBV10-2, the J call TRBJ2-1; D ambiguous. Deletions cut 2 bases from V and 8 bases from J, with 16 bases between. Germline loops: CDR1 WSHSY, CDR2 SAAADI. There are 15 residues in the CDR3. The CDR3 DNA sequence: TGCGCCAGCAGTGAGCGGAGCTACTTGGTCGATGAGCAGTTCTTC. Translation: CASSERSYLVDEQFF.

The V call is TRBV3-1 (or the pseudogene TRBV3-2), the J call TRBJ2-4; D possibly corresponds to TRBD2 (5 bases). CDR1 is LGHDT, CDR2 YNNKEL, per germline (reference sequence). V was shortened by 1 base and J by 12 bases, with 7 bases between the two germline ends. This CDR3 is 11 amino acids long. CDR3 region: CASSQGGHQYF. The CDR3 DNA is TGTGCCAGCAGCCAAGGAGGGCATCAGTACTTC.

This chain joins TRBV9 and TRBJ2-3; D perhaps matches TRBD2 (5 bases). The germline CDR1 and CDR2 sequences are SGDLS and YYNGEE. The CDR3 totals 14 residues. V was pared by 1 base and J by 6 bases, with 12 bases between. The CDR3 loop reads CASSVLAGLDTQYF. The CDR3, as DNA: TGTGCCAGCAGCGTACTAGCTGGGTTGGATACGCAGTATTTT.

This clone was recorded once. The chain is built from TRBV28 and TRBJ2-2; 7 bases are a match to TRBD1. CDR1 and CDR2 from the germline V gene are MDHEN and SYDVKM. CDR3 length: 15 amino acids. Trimming at V came to 4 bases and at J to 4 bases, leaving 6 bases not matched to a gene. CDR3 residues: CASSSGQVRTGELFF. As DNA, the CDR3 is TGTGCCAGCAGTTCCGGACAGGTGCGCACCGGGGAGCTGTTTTTT.

The rearrangement links TRBV4-3 to TRBJ2-2; TRBD2 matches 9 bases. The CDR3 extends over 18 amino acids. CDR1 is LGHNA, CDR2 YSLEER, per germline. The junction had 9 bases not matched to a gene; V was cut back by 0 bases and J by 4 bases. In DNA, the CDR3 is TGCGCCAGCAGCCAAGATATAGCGGGAGAGGAAGGCACCGGGGAGCTGTTTTTT. This sequence encodes CASSQDIAGEEGTGELFF.

V gene TRBV9 combines with J gene TRBJ2-1; the match to TRBD2 covers 7 bases. Unmatched junction bases numbered 5, after V lost 2 bases and J lost 3 bases. The CDR3 loop spans 15 amino acids. CDR1 is SGDLS, CDR2 YYNGEE, per germline. In DNA form, the CDR3 reads TGTGCCAGCAGCGTTTACGCGGGGGTCTACAATGAGCAGTTCTTC. It encodes CASSVYAGVYNEQFF.

CDR3 coding DNA: TGTGCCAGCAGCGTAACCTCTGGCCCTACCTACAATGAGCAGTTCTTC. This sequence encodes CASSVTSGPTYNEQFF. This chain uses TRBV9 with TRBJ2-1; D is undetermined. CDR3 length: 16 amino acids. Germline-derived CDR1 and CDR2 are SGDLS and YYNGEE. V was pared by 1 base and J by 2 bases, with 13 bases between.

The J gene is TRBJ1-2, the V gene TRBV9, with D unclear. The V gene lost 0 bases and the J gene lost 0 bases, with 9 bases spanning the gap. The length of the CDR3 is 15 residues. Germline V gene data show CDR1 as SGDLS and CDR2 as YYNGEE. The CDR3 protein is CASSVATGANYGYTF. The DNA of the CDR3 is TGTGCCAGCAGCGTAGCTACCGGAGCTAACTATGGCTACACCTTC.

The chain joins TRBV4-1 to TRBJ2-4; no reliable D call. Germline CDR1 and CDR2: MGHRA and YSYEKL. V lost 1 base and J 4 bases, leaving 8 bases between the germline ends. The CDR3 length is 14 residues. CDR3 protein: CASSQGSNKNIQYF. The DNA for the CDR3 is TGCGCCAGCAGCCAAGGTTCAAATAAAAACATTCAGTACTTC.

V usage is TRBV27 and J usage is TRBJ2-3; 11 bases match TRBD2. The germline gives CDR1 MNHEY, CDR2 SMNVEV (reference sequence). The CDR3 totals 16 residues. Germline trimming cut 1 base from V and 8 bases from J; bases unmatched to any gene: 8. The CDR3 reads CASSLFVSGRAGTQYF. The CDR3 coding sequence is TGTGCCAGCAGTTTATTTGTTAGCGGGAGGGCCGGTACGCAGTATTTT.

The chain employs TRBV6-2 or TRBV6-3 and TRBJ1-6; tentative D call: TRBD1 (5 bases). The CDR3 has 17 amino acids. Germline V CDR1 and CDR2: MNHEY, SVGEGT. Trimming cost V 2 bases and J 1 base, with 12 bases left between them. The CDR3 protein is CASSYRDQGSYNSPLHF. The CDR3 region has the DNA TGTGCCAGCAGTTACCGTGACCAGGGATCCTATAATTCACCCCTCCACTTT.

This chain uses TRBV11-2 with TRBJ1-2; maybe TRBD1 (5 bases). Germline V gives CDR1 SGHAT, CDR2 FQNNGV. The CDR3 is 14 residues long. The V end was cut by 4 bases, the J end by 0 bases, with 9 bases between. CDR3 in amino acids: CASSWTGPNYGYTF. The DNA for the CDR3 is TGTGCCAGCAGCTGGACGGGACCTAACTATGGCTACACCTTC.

This clone showed up just once. The CDR3 reads CASSLWGLGGAFF. DNA for the CDR3: TGTGCCAGCAGTTTATGGGGATTAGGCGGAGCTTTCTTT. The rearrangement joins TRBV12-3 or TRBV12-4 to TRBJ1-1; D is unclear. The CDR3 extends over 13 amino acids. Trimming took off 2 bases at V and 10 bases at J, with 14 bases between the two ends.

The chain recombines TRBV18 with TRBJ2-5; 11 nucleotides agree with TRBD1. V trimming: 3 bases; J trimming: 13 bases; junction bases outside the gene matches: 13. The germline CDR1 and CDR2 sequences are KGHSH and LQKENI. The CDR3 is 15 residues long. CDR3 bases: TGTGCCAGCTCACCGGCCGGGACAGGGGGAGACCCACCGTACTTC. This codes for CASSPAGTGGDPPYF.

The rearrangement uses TRBV5-4 and TRBJ1-2, with D perhaps matching TRBD1 (5 bases). The CDR3 spans 14 residues. V gave up 5 bases and J gave up 5 bases, with 16 bases separating them. CDR1 is SGHNT, CDR2 YYREEE, per germline (reference sequence). The CDR3 DNA reads as TGTGCCAGCAGAGATAAGGGGAAAATTTATGGCTACACCTTC. Encoded protein: CASRDKGKIYGYTF.

The CDR3 DNA is TGTGCCAGCAGTTTATCGACAGGGCCAAATGAAAAACTGTTTTTT. Its translation is CASSLSTGPNEKLFF. The gene calls are TRBV27 and TRBJ1-4; 7 bases agree with TRBD1. CDR3 size: 15 residues. The V gene's germline CDR1 is MNHEY and CDR2 SMNVEV (reference sequence). Germline trimming cut 0 bases from V and 5 bases from J; bases unmatched to any gene: 3.